This T cell receptor beta chain was retrieved from a study of T cell changes during pregnancy in multiple sclerosis (dated by TCRdb to the late 2010s). Regarding the study in general: The study examined how the T cell repertoire changed over the course of pregnancy in women with multiple sclerosis.

The library was produced with the immunoSEQ multiplex PCR assay. TCRdb obtained this table from immuneACCESS and retained in-frame rearrangements with V and J assigned. These tables miss some clones; where compared with another copy, unresolved V genes account for less than half of the shortfall, and the remainder is unexplained. This sample lists over 55,000 clones; 85% to 95% were detected once. Jointly, the top ten make up under 2% of the sample. Trimming takes 4 bases off V and 7 bases off J; junction bases not matched to a gene: 5. Based on the germline V gene, the CDR1 and CDR2 sequences are SGHRS and YFSETQ. The CDR3, from cysteine to phenylalanine, totals 13 residues. CDR3 DNA only is kept here, 39 bases in frame from base 1. In the case of this clone: Its antigen has not been determined. No base quality values were provided; no much bigger clone lies one nucleotide off.

The chain joins TRBV5-1 to TRBJ2-1, with TRBD2 matching 7 junction bases. The source of this sequence is a female donor with multiple sclerosis, enrolled in a pregnancy study. Sequences were derived from peripheral blood, sampled after pregnancy. The CDR3 loop reads CASSGGVINEQFF. The DNA is TGCGCCAGCAGCGGGGGGGTTATAAATGAGCAGTTCTTC. The CDR3 plus the reference TRBV5-1 and TRBJ2-1 genes for the other parts give the full variable domain: KAGVTQTPRYLIKTRGQQVTLSCSPISGHRSVSWYQQTPGQGLQFLFEYFSETQRNKGNFPGRFSGRQFSNSRSEMNVSTLELGDSALYLCASSGGVINEQFFGPGTRLTVL.